This T cell receptor (beta chain) appears in the sequencing data of a study of control samples from healthy donors and cancer patients. The protocol was immunoSEQ multiplex PCR, while the TCRdb copy is restricted to in-frame clones and leaves out a portion. The sample records about 120,000 clones, roughly 90% being singletons. This CDR3 spans 15 amino acids. V lost 0 bases and J 4 bases, leaving 11 bases between the germline ends. CDR1 SGHAT and CDR2 FQNNGV come from the germline V gene. Sequenced sample: blood. The genes are TRBV11-2 and TRBJ2-3, with TRBD1 as a possible D gene (5 bases). The clonotype originates from a man over 45 in good health. The CDR3 loop is CASSLDILRADTQYF. Written as DNA, the CDR3 is TGTGCCAGCAGCTTAGATATACTCAGGGCAGATACGCAGTATTTT. Together with reference TRBV11-2 and TRBJ2-3, the CDR3 gives the full variable domain: EAGVAQSPRYKIIEKRQSVAFWCNPISGHATLYWYQQILGQGPKLLIQFQNNGVVDDSQLPKDRFSAERLKGVDSTLKIQPAKLEDSAVYLCASSLDILRADTQYFGPGTRLTVL.